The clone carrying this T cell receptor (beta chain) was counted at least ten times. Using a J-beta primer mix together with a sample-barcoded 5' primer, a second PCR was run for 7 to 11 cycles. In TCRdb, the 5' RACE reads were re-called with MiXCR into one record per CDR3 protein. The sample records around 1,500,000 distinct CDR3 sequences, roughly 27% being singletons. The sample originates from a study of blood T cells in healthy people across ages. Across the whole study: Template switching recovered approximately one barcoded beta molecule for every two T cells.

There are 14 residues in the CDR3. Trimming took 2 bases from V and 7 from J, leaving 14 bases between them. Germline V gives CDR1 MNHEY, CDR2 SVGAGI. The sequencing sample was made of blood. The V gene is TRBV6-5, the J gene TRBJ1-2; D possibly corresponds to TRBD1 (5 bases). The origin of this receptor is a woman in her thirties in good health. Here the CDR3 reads CASSYGTPQGGYTF. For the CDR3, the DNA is TGTGCCAGCAGTTACGGGACGCCGCAGGGTGGCTACACCTTC.